What follows are 30 T cell receptor beta chains derived from one specimen sequenced in a study of shared T cell receptors in the human thymus. Generated by immunoSEQ multiplex PCR, the TCRdb table keeps only in-frame clones and is missing some. There are more than 550,000 clones in the sample; around 87% occur only once, and roughly 0.0094% lies in the top ten. The sample also formed part of further work on human thymus T cells.

Source material: thymocytes. The receptors come from a boy in the first two years of life with a congenital heart defect.

The chain has TRBV4-3 and TRBJ2-3, with 13 positions matching TRBD2. V shed 3 bases and J 3 bases; nucleotides not matched to a gene: 15. The germline CDR1 and CDR2 sequences are LGHNA and YSLEER. This CDR3 is 20 amino acids long. The CDR3 here is CASSQSGLAGLFQQTDTQYF. The CDR3 DNA follows: TGCGCCAGCAGCCAGTCGGGACTAGCGGGACTTTTCCAACAGACAGATACGCAGTATTTT.

This clone has a single count. The gene calls are TRBV11-2 and TRBJ1-6; a possible D gene is TRBD1 (5 bases). The V and J ends lost 5 bases and 7 bases respectively, with 15 bases between them. Germline-derived CDR1 and CDR2 are SGHAT and FQNNGV. The CDR3 has 15 amino acids. This CDR3 is CASSAPGNPNSPLHF. DNA for the CDR3: TGTGCCAGCAGCGCGCCAGGGAATCCCAATTCACCCCTCCACTTT.

The V call is TRBV4-2, the J call TRBJ2-5; maybe TRBD2 (6 bases). This CDR3 is 16 amino acids long. Trimming removed 3 bases at V and 5 bases at J, with 19 bases between. Germline lookup yields CDR1 LGHNA and CDR2 YNFKEQ. CDR3 sequence: CASSQVETVGGETQYF. The CDR3 nucleotides are TGTGCCAGCAGCCAGGTAGAGACAGTTGGAGGGGAGACCCAGTACTTC.

The J gene is TRBJ1-2, the V gene TRBV5-1; the match to TRBD1 covers 8 bases. The length of the CDR3 is 15 residues. J gave up 1 base and V 0 bases, and 2 bases lay outside the gene matches. CDR1 SGHRS and CDR2 YFSETQ come from the germline V gene. The CDR3 protein is CASSLGTGGNYGYTF. CDR3 DNA sequence: TGCGCCAGCAGCTTGGGTACAGGGGGTAACTATGGCTACACCTTC.

The count of this clone is one. The rearrangement links TRBV28 to TRBJ2-2; 8 nucleotides line up with TRBD1. Germline V gene data show CDR1 as MDHEN and CDR2 as SYDVKM. The CDR3 covers 20 residues. J was trimmed by 0 bases and V by 3 bases; bases with no gene match: 15. The chain's CDR3 is CASSFRDRTGSTPNTGELFF. The CDR3 nucleotides are TGTGCCAGCAGTTTCAGGGACCGGACAGGGTCCACACCGAACACCGGGGAGCTGTTTTTT.

The chain joins TRBV7-6 to TRBJ2-1, with a tentative D call TRBD2 (6 bases). The germline gives CDR1 SGHVS, CDR2 FNYEAQ. CDR3 size: 15 residues. V gave up 6 bases and J gave up 0 bases, with 12 bases separating them. CDR3 sequence: CASSRIGSSYNEQFF. The CDR3 DNA reads as TGTGCCAGCAGTCGTATCGGGAGCTCCTACAATGAGCAGTTCTTC. The full variable domain, completed using reference TRBV7-6 and TRBJ2-1, is GAGVSQSPRYKVTKRGQDVALRCDPISGHVSLYWYRQALGQGPEFLTYFNYEAQQDKSGLPNDRFSAERPEGSISTLTIQRTEQRDSAMYRCASSRIGSSYNEQFFGPGTRLTVL.

V is TRBV9 and J is TRBJ2-7; D remains ambiguous. From germline, CDR1 is SGDLS and CDR2 YYNGEE. V gave up 0 bases and J gave up 4 bases, with 11 bases separating them. The CDR3 runs 14 residues. DNA of the CDR3: TGTGCCAGCAGCGTAGATACAGAATTTTACGAGCAGTACTTC. Its protein product is CASSVDTEFYEQYF.

About this clone itself: No DNA is shown, since the ends of the CDR3 on it are uncertain; the CDR3 is the one TCRdb lists. The genes are TRBV21-1 and TRBJ1-3; whether TRBD1, the table's D call, matches the DNA was not checked. TRBV21-1 is assigned pseudogene status. The CDR3 region is 19 residues in length, termini included. The CDR3 protein is CASSKEWGQGTYSGNTIYF.

V usage is TRBV7-2 and J usage is TRBJ1-2; D call uncertain. Trimming removed 5 bases from V and 4 bases from J, with 14 bases in between. This CDR3 has 14 amino acids. Germline-derived CDR1 and CDR2 are SGHTA and FQGNSA. The CDR3 here is CASSPPRHRYGYTF. The DNA of the CDR3 is TGTGCCAGCAGCCCACCCAGGCACCGCTATGGCTACACCTTC.

This clone was counted only a few times. The rearrangement links TRBV4-3 to TRBJ2-3, with D tentatively TRBD2 (6 bases). This CDR3 spans 13 amino acids. V was pared by 0 bases and J by 14 bases, with 15 bases between. Germline loops: CDR1 LGHNA, CDR2 YSLEER. The chain's CDR3 is CASSQDRAGPTYF. CDR3 nucleotides: TGCGCCAGCAGCCAAGATCGGGCGGGGCCCACGTATTTT.

The V call is TRBV9, the J call TRBJ1-6; D not resolved. The CDR3 totals 15 residues. V lost 0 bases to trimming and J lost 5 bases, with 9 bases between them. Germline CDR1 reads SGDLS; CDR2 reads YYNGEE. CDR3 residues: CASSVAGLHNSPLHF. The CDR3 nucleotides are TGTGCCAGCAGCGTAGCTGGCTTGCATAATTCACCCCTCCACTTT.

The chain uses TRBV10-3 and TRBJ2-7; D unresolved. CDR3 length: 13 amino acids. V lost 8 bases, J lost 0 bases, and 11 bases lay in between. Germline V gene lookup returns CDR1 ENHRY and CDR2 SYGVKD. CDR3 sequence (DNA): TGTGCCATCCTTGCGCCTAGCTCCTACGAGCAGTACTTC. It is translated as CAILAPSSYEQYF.

The chain has TRBV7-9 and TRBJ2-3; possible D gene TRBD1, 5 bases. The CDR3 spans 14 residues. Trimming stripped 5 bases from V and 8 bases from J, with 17 bases between. Germline assignment: CDR1 SEHNR and CDR2 FQNEAQ (reference sequence). The CDR3 here is CASSPVPGGATQYF. The CDR3, as DNA: TGTGCCAGCAGCCCTGTTCCGGGTGGGGCTACGCAGTATTTT.

The rearrangement joins TRBV11-2 to TRBJ1-6, with D unclear. CDR1 SGHAT and CDR2 FQNNGV come from the germline V gene. The V end lost 5 bases, the J end lost 13 bases, and 9 bases lay between the germline ends. This CDR3 comprises 11 residues. The CDR3 bases are TGTGCCAGCAGCCATCACTCCCCCCTCCACTTT. This gives the protein CASSHHSPLHF.

This chain links TRBV13 with TRBJ2-5, with D uncertain. V lost 4 bases to trimming and J lost 5 bases, with 14 bases between them. This CDR3 has 14 amino acids. Germline CDR1 and CDR2: PRHDT and FYEKMQ (reference sequence). The CDR3 DNA follows: TGTGCCAGCAGCTGGCAGACTCCGAGGGAGACCCAGTACTTC. Its protein is CASSWQTPRETQYF.

This sequence joins TRBV5-4 and TRBJ2-3; 11 bases match TRBD2. The V and J ends lost 4 bases and 2 bases, in that order; junction bases with no gene match: 3. There are 15 residues in the CDR3. Germline V gene sequence: CDR1 SGHNT, CDR2 YYREEE (reference sequence). CDR3 sequence reads: CASSAGLADTDTQYF. The DNA for the CDR3 is TGTGCCAGCAGCGCGGGACTAGCGGACACAGATACGCAGTATTTT.

The chain joins TRBV9 to TRBJ2-3; D not resolved. CDR1 and CDR2 (germline): SGDLS, YYNGEE. V was cut by 0 bases and J by 6 bases, with 11 bases left in between. This CDR3 has 14 amino acids. The DNA of the CDR3 is TGTGCCAGCAGCGTAGTCTCTACGCCGGATACGCAGTATTTT. Amino acid sequence: CASSVVSTPDTQYF. The whole variable domain, filled in from reference TRBV9 and TRBJ2-3, reads DSGVTQTPKHLITATGQRVTLRCSPRSGDLSVYWYQQSLDQGLQFLIQYYNGEERAKGNILERFSAQQFPDLHSELNLSSLELGDSALYFCASSVVSTPDTQYFGPGTRLTVL.

CDR3 DNA sequence: TGTGCCAGCAGCTTCGAACCGGGACTAGCGTGGGGACAGTACTTC. Translated: CASSFEPGLAWGQYF. The chain has TRBV11-3 and TRBJ2-7, with TRBD2 identical over 10 bases. The ends lost 3 bases at V and 10 bases at J; junction bases unmatched: 12. The germline V gene encodes CDR1 SGHNT and CDR2 YENEEA. The CDR3 spans 15 residues.

The gene calls are TRBV7-2 and TRBJ2-5; no clear D. CDR1 SGHTA and CDR2 FQGNSA come from the germline V gene. The CDR3 has 14 residues. V shed 5 bases and J shed 0 bases, with 10 bases lying between them. CDR3 nucleotide sequence: TGTGCCAGCAGCACCCGACATCACCAAGAGACCCAGTACTTC. Its translation is CASSTRHHQETQYF.

This rearrangement joins TRBV11-1 to TRBJ2-1; maybe TRBD2 (6 bases). Germline V gene data show CDR1 as SGHAT and CDR2 as FQDESV (reference sequence). The CDR3 is 16 amino acids. The V and J ends lost 1 base and 4 bases respectively, with 14 bases between them. The CDR3 DNA reads TGTGCCAGCAGCTTAGGCTTCGTCGGACTATACAATGAGCAGTTCTTC. Protein: CASSLGFVGLYNEQFF. Supplemented by reference TRBV11-1 and TRBJ2-1, the full variable domain reads EAEVAQSPRYKITEKSQAVAFWCDPISGHATLYWYRQILGQGPELLVQFQDESVVDDSQLPKDRFSAERLKGVDSTLKIQPAELGDSAMYLCASSLGFVGLYNEQFFGPGTRLTVL.

The chain employs TRBV9 and TRBJ2-5, with TRBD1 matching 7 bases. The V segment lost 4 bases and the J segment 1 base; nucleotides outside the gene matches: 7. Germline lookup yields CDR1 SGDLS and CDR2 YYNGEE. CDR3 length: 15 residues. CDR3 sequence reads: CASSPRQGTQETQYF. The CDR3 DNA reads TGTGCCAGCAGCCCACGACAGGGCACCCAAGAGACCCAGTACTTC.

This chain connects TRBV12-5 to TRBJ2-7, with D perhaps TRBD2 (7 bases). Germline CDR1 and CDR2: LGHNT and FRNRAP. This CDR3 spans 16 amino acids. V lost 4 bases and J 1 base, leaving 17 bases between the germline ends. CDR3 amino acids: CASGSEGGRGSYEQYF. The CDR3 nucleotides read TGTGCTAGTGGTTCCGAGGGGGGGCGGGGATCCTACGAGCAGTACTTC.

This clone was recorded only once. V gene TRBV5-4 combines with J gene TRBJ2-3; TRBD1 might be the D (6 bases). Trimming pared 4 bases from V and 3 bases from J, leaving 12 bases between. The CDR3 loop spans 14 amino acids. Germline CDR1 is SGHNT and CDR2 is YYREEE (reference sequence). The CDR3 reads CASSEDRGTDTQYF. DNA for the CDR3: TGTGCCAGCAGCGAGGACAGAGGGACAGATACGCAGTATTTT.

The chain employs TRBV7-2 and TRBJ2-5, with D maybe TRBD1 (7 bases). V was shortened by 5 bases and J by 2 bases, with 9 bases between the two germline ends. Germline CDR1 SGHTA, CDR2 FQGNSA. CDR3 length: 13 amino acids. The CDR3: CASSAGQQETQYF. CDR3 coding DNA: TGTGCCAGCAGCGCGGGACAGCAAGAGACCCAGTACTTC.

CDR3: CAWSVRGLSNQPQHF. The CDR3 bases are TGTGCCTGGAGTGTTAGGGGGCTTAGCAATCAGCCCCAGCATTTT. The V gene is TRBV30, the J gene TRBJ1-5, with 7 bases lining up with TRBD1. The CDR3 has 15 residues. The V segment lost 0 bases and the J segment 0 bases; nucleotides outside the gene matches: 2. The germline V gene encodes CDR1 GTSNPN and CDR2 SVGIG (reference sequence).

The genes are TRBV6-5 and TRBJ2-3, with 8 bases fitting TRBD2. Germline V lookup: CDR1 MNHEY, CDR2 SVGAGI. The CDR3 runs to 15 residues. The V segment lost 2 bases and the J segment 1 base; nucleotides outside the gene matches: 2. The CDR3 DNA sequence: TGTGCCAGCAGTTACGCACTAGCGGGCACAGATACGCAGTATTTT. It translates to CASSYALAGTDTQYF.

V usage is TRBV15 and J usage is TRBJ2-3; 15 nucleotides match TRBD2. Germline CDR1 reads LNHNV; CDR2 reads YYDKDF (reference sequence). The CDR3 has 20 residues. Unmatched junction bases numbered 11, after V lost 3 bases and J lost 1 base. The CDR3 sequence is CATSSPRGTSGGSCTDTQYF. The CDR3 coding sequence is TGTGCCACCAGCAGCCCACGGGGGACTAGCGGGGGGTCTTGCACAGATACGCAGTATTTT.

The V and J genes are TRBV5-4 and TRBJ1-1; the D is unclear. The ends were cut back, 4 bases at V and 0 bases at J, with 25 bases in the middle. CDR1 and CDR2 from the germline V gene are SGHNT and YYREEE (reference sequence). The CDR3 is 19 residues long. The CDR3 here is CASSPDTAPEREMNTEAFF. CDR3 DNA sequence: TGTGCCAGCAGCCCCGATACAGCCCCGGAGAGGGAAATGAACACTGAAGCTTTCTTT.

In its sample, this clone was seen once. This chain joins TRBV4-3 and TRBJ1-5, with TRBD1 matching 8 bases. Germline CDR1 is LGHNA and CDR2 is YSLEER. The CDR3 has 20 residues. Trimming at V came to 0 bases and at J to 7 bases, leaving 20 bases not matched to a gene. CDR3 sequence: CASSQDRELTGENARQPQHF. The CDR3 coding sequence is TGCGCCAGCAGCCAAGATAGGGAACTGACAGGGGAGAATGCGAGGCAGCCCCAGCATTTT.

This chain links TRBV19 with TRBJ2-3; 7 positions match TRBD2. The junction had 11 bases not matched to a gene; V was cut back by 3 bases and J by 5 bases. The CDR3 has 16 residues. Germline assignment: CDR1 LNHDA and CDR2 SQIVND (reference sequence). DNA for the CDR3: TGTGCCAGTAGTATTTCCGGTCGGACTAGTGAAGATACGCAGTATTTT. Amino acid sequence: CASSISGRTSEDTQYF.